These 22 T cell receptor beta chains were all obtained from the same sample, sequenced in a study of shared clonotypes between healthy human individuals (dated by TCRdb to between 2020 and 2021). The library relied on the immunoSEQ multiplex PCR assay. TCRdb's version of the immuneACCESS table is confined to in-frame rearrangements and falls short of the full clone set. An unresolved V gene accounts for under half of the shortfall where checked; the remainder is of unknown origin. Across this sample there are hundreds of thousands of clones, with about 95% seen only once. About 0.12% of the sample belongs to the ten largest clones. CD8 naive samples were obtained by positive selection for CCR7 among CD45RO-negative cells, yielding a CD45RA+CCR7+ population from which TemRA cells were excluded. Material for sequencing was naive CD8+ T cells sorted from blood. The cell subset or site label here, explained by the study, means: CD45RA+CCR7+. The source of these receptors is a woman aged 30 to 39 in good health.

This clone appeared once. V is TRBV27 and J is TRBJ2-1, with 11 bases fitting TRBD2. The V gene end was trimmed by 7 bases and the J gene end by 7 bases; junction bases not matched to a gene: 3. The length of the CDR3 is 13 residues. Germline assignment: CDR1 MNHEY and CDR2 SMNVEV (reference sequence). The CDR3 DNA reads TGTGCCAGCACCTTAGCGGGAGGGAATGAGCAGTTCTTC. Amino acids: CASTLAGGNEQFF.

The chain couples TRBV28 to TRBJ2-7; D gene ambiguous. The germline V gene encodes CDR1 MDHEN and CDR2 SYDVKM. With 4 bases removed from V and 6 bases from J, the gap between germline ends came to 13 bases. This CDR3 has 13 amino acids. The CDR3 bases are TGTGCCAGCAGTTCTCCAGGAGCAGCCGAGCAGTACTTC. Translation: CASSSPGAAEQYF. The whole variable domain, remainder taken from reference TRBV28 and TRBJ2-7, is DVKVTQSSRYLVKRTGEKVFLECVQDMDHENMFWYRQDPGLGLRLIYFSYDVKMKEKGDIPEGYSVSREKKERFSLILESASTNQTSMYLCASSSPGAAEQYFGPGTRLTVT.

V usage is TRBV27 and J usage is TRBJ2-3; 10 nucleotides agree with TRBD2. From germline, CDR1 is MNHEY and CDR2 SMNVEV (reference sequence). The CDR3 is made up of 14 amino acids. Trimming cost V 1 base and J 5 bases; bases outside gene matches: 0. DNA of the CDR3: TGTGCCAGCAGTTTATGGACTAGCGGAGATACGCAGTATTTT. Its translation: CASSLWTSGDTQYF.

The rearrangement links TRBV28 to TRBJ2-7, with TRBD1 matching over 12 bases. Germline V gene sequence: CDR1 MDHEN, CDR2 SYDVKM. The CDR3 length is 16 residues. J gave up 5 bases and V 7 bases, and 12 bases lay outside the gene matches. The CDR3 coding sequence is TGTGCCAGCACCTATTATCCGGGACAGGGGGCGGACGAGCAGTACTTC. Protein: CASTYYPGQGADEQYF.

The rearrangement links TRBV27 to TRBJ1-2; the D is unclear. Deletions cut 1 base from V and 6 bases from J, with 9 bases between. The CDR3 consists of 13 residues. Germline values: CDR1 MNHEY, CDR2 SMNVEV (reference sequence). This chain's CDR3 is CASSLYPIHGYTF. As DNA, the CDR3 is TGTGCCAGCAGTTTATACCCTATACATGGCTACACCTTC.

The chain carries TRBV11-2 and TRBJ2-5; TRBD2 aligns across 7 bases. The CDR3 covers 15 residues. From germline, CDR1 is SGHAT and CDR2 FQNNGV. Trimming removed 5 bases from V and 7 bases from J; junction bases left unmatched: 13. The CDR3 loop is CASSGEGRESVTQYF. DNA for the CDR3: TGTGCCAGCAGCGGGGAGGGGCGCGAGTCGGTGACCCAGTACTTC.

The chain has TRBV7-6 and TRBJ2-1; 9 bases line up with TRBD1. There are 17 residues in the CDR3. Germline V gene sequence: CDR1 SGHVS, CDR2 FNYEAQ. With V trimmed by 5 bases and J by 7 bases, 15 bases remained unmatched. The CDR3 loop is CASSLGQGDLNWNEQFF. CDR3 in DNA: TGTGCCAGCAGCCTGGGACAGGGAGACCTTAACTGGAATGAGCAGTTCTTC.

This chain connects TRBV19 to TRBJ2-1; 7 bases align to TRBD1. Germline CDR1 LNHDA, CDR2 SQIVND (reference sequence). The J segment lost 5 bases and the V segment lost 3 bases, leaving 4 bases of the junction unmatched. There are 14 residues in the CDR3. CDR3 sequence (DNA): TGTGCCAGTAGTATCGGGACAGCCCACAATGAGCAGTTCTTC. As protein: CASSIGTAHNEQFF.

The rearrangement uses TRBV27 and TRBJ2-1, with 9 bases identical to TRBD1. Germline loops: CDR1 MNHEY, CDR2 SMNVEV (reference sequence). V was pared by 3 bases and J by 5 bases, with 2 bases of the junction left unmatched. The length of the CDR3 is 14 residues. CDR3 residues: CASSFRDRDNEQFF. The CDR3 DNA reads as TGTGCCAGCAGTTTCCGGGACAGGGACAATGAGCAGTTCTTC.

The chain employs TRBV2 and TRBJ2-7; 9 positions match TRBD2. Germline trimming cut 7 bases from V and 0 bases from J; bases unmatched to any gene: 10. The germline gives CDR1 SNHLY, CDR2 FYNNEI. The CDR3 extends over 16 amino acids. CDR3: CASKELAGDYSYEQYF. DNA of the CDR3: TGTGCCAGCAAGGAACTAGCGGGTGACTACTCCTACGAGCAGTACTTC.

As for this clone: This same CDR3 is encoded by further DNA sequences in the sample. This chain joins TRBV28 and TRBJ2-3; 8 bases fit TRBD1. The J segment lost 1 base and the V segment lost 3 bases, leaving 0 bases of the junction unmatched. The CDR3 extends over 14 amino acids. The germline V gene encodes CDR1 MDHEN and CDR2 SYDVKM. The CDR3 reads CASSLTGGTDTQYF. As DNA, the CDR3 is TGTGCCAGCAGTTTGACAGGGGGCACAGATACGCAGTATTTT.

This chain uses TRBV27 with TRBJ2-1, with 9 bases lining up with TRBD2. The CDR3 totals 18 residues. Germline V lookup: CDR1 MNHEY, CDR2 SMNVEV (reference sequence). J was trimmed by 7 bases and V by 1 base; bases with no gene match: 14. CDR3 loop: CASSLLFAGGPELNEQFF. The CDR3 nucleotides are TGTGCCAGCAGTTTATTATTTGCGGGAGGGCCAGAGTTAAATGAGCAGTTCTTC.

This chain connects TRBV7-9 to TRBJ1-1; weak D call: TRBD1 (6 bases). Trimming left V 0 bases short and J 7 bases short, with 18 bases between. CDR3 length equals 16 residues. The germline gives CDR1 SEHNR, CDR2 FQNEAQ (reference sequence). The CDR3 region has the DNA TGTGCCAGCAGCTTAGCGCTGGGGGGCCGGGTGGTTGAAGCTTTCTTT. It codes for CASSLALGGRVVEAFF.

The chain links TRBV11-2 to TRBJ2-7, with TRBD1 identical over 10 bases. Germline V CDR1 and CDR2: SGHAT, FQNNGV. Unmatched junction bases numbered 12, after V lost 7 bases and J lost 3 bases. This CDR3 has 16 amino acids. CDR3 protein: CASTPGQGISRYEQYF. The CDR3 nucleotides are TGTGCCAGCACCCCGGGACAGGGGATTTCGCGCTACGAGCAGTACTTC.

The chain employs TRBV7-2 and TRBJ2-7; 9 bases line up with TRBD1. There are 14 residues in the CDR3. The ends lost 1 base at V and 5 bases at J; junction bases unmatched: 3. Looked up from germline, CDR1 is SGHTA and CDR2 is FQGNSA. The CDR3 DNA reads as TGTGCCAGCAGCTTAGGGGACAGGGTCCACGAGCAGTACTTC. It codes for CASSLGDRVHEQYF.

The chain employs TRBV4-2 and TRBJ2-1; maybe TRBD1 (5 bases). The CDR3 length is 15 residues. The germline gives CDR1 LGHNA, CDR2 YNFKEQ. The V end lost 0 bases, the J end lost 2 bases, and 8 bases lay between the germline ends. CDR3 residues: CASSQDVGPYNEQFF. CDR3 nucleotides: TGTGCCAGCAGCCAAGATGTGGGGCCCTACAATGAGCAGTTCTTC.

J is TRBJ2-1 and V is TRBV7-2; D not certain. Germline CDR1 reads SGHTA; CDR2 reads FQGNSA. The CDR3 has 13 residues. The V and J ends lost 1 base and 5 bases respectively, with 6 bases between them. The CDR3, as DNA: TGTGCCAGCAGCTTAGTACAACACAATGAGCAGTTCTTC. Amino acids: CASSLVQHNEQFF.

V usage is TRBV11-2 and J usage is TRBJ2-7, with D perhaps matching TRBD1 or TRBD2 (5 bases each). V lost 5 bases, J lost 3 bases, and 11 bases lay in between. CDR3 length equals 13 residues. Germline V gene lookup returns CDR1 SGHAT and CDR2 FQNNGV. For the CDR3, the DNA is TGTGCCAGCAGCCCCGGGACGAACTACGAGCAGTACTTC. The encoded protein is CASSPGTNYEQYF.

The rearrangement links TRBV5-6 to TRBJ2-1; the match to TRBD1 covers 10 bases. CDR1 is SGHDT and CDR2 is YYEEEE in the germline V gene. The CDR3 has 15 amino acids. V shed 2 bases and J 8 bases; nucleotides not matched to a gene: 7. CDR3 bases: TGTGCCAGCAGCTTAAGGACAGGGGGTGACGATGAGCAGTTCTTC. Translating gives CASSLRTGGDDEQFF.

The chain couples TRBV7-9 to TRBJ2-1; D gene ambiguous. This CDR3 region has 13 residues. Trimming took off 2 bases at V and 5 bases at J, with 7 bases between the two ends. The germline gives CDR1 SEHNR, CDR2 FQNEAQ (reference sequence). CDR3 nucleotide sequence: TGTGCCAGCAGCTTATCCCTACACAATGAGCAGTTCTTC. Its translation: CASSLSLHNEQFF.

The gene calls are TRBV11-3 and TRBJ2-1, with unresolved D. CDR3 length equals 15 residues. Germline CDR1 reads SGHNT; CDR2 reads YENEEA. Deletions cut 4 bases from V and 5 bases from J, with 15 bases between. The CDR3 DNA reads TGTGCCAGCAGCTATGGGGTAGGTGTAAACAATGAGCAGTTCTTC. Encoded protein: CASSYGVGVNNEQFF.

On this clone: Other DNA sequences in the sample encode the same CDR3. The V gene is TRBV7-7, the J gene TRBJ2-1; 10 bases map to TRBD2. Germline CDR1 SSHAT, CDR2 FNYEAQ (reference sequence). The V segment lost 5 bases and the J segment 2 bases; nucleotides outside the gene matches: 3. This CDR3 has 15 residues. The CDR3 DNA follows: TGTGCCAGCAGCCCAACTAGCGGGACCTACAATGAGCAGTTCTTC. Encoded protein: CASSPTSGTYNEQFF.